The rows below give T cell receptor beta chains drawn from one sample of a study of shared clonotypes between healthy human individuals. The table came from immunoSEQ multiplex PCR; TCRdb's copy has only in-frame clones and leaves some out. The table lists about 450,000 clones, roughly three quarters of them singletons. Sequencing was done on a sample of PBMCs. All receptors derive from a woman aged 40 to 50 in good health. Some clones in this sample may be carry-over from other donors' samples. CDR3s include the opening cysteine and the closing phenylalanine or tryptophan. Not all rows give a size; the values are once, few, many and, for expanded clones, a class.

TRBV7-2	.	TRBJ2-1	CASSLTSGSNYEQFF
TRBV30	.	TRBJ2-2	CAWSVLTGAGELFF
TRBV2	.	TRBJ2-7	CASTQGQASSYEQYF
TRBV9	.	TRBJ2-5	CASSVGGETQYF
TRBV7-9	.	TRBJ1-2	CASSPEPGTGEIYGYTF
TRBV15	.	TRBJ2-7	CATSREGRGDEQYF
TRBV27	.	TRBJ1-5	CASSLVAYQPQHF
TRBV5-4	.	TRBJ1-1	CASSSPGQGSTEAFF
TRBV7-2	few	TRBJ2-1	CASSFSGSNNNEQFF
TRBV5-4	.	TRBJ2-7	CASSLAAVGGFEQYF
TRBV19	once	TRBJ2-7	CASRSGLAGVYEQYF
TRBV10-2	.	TRBJ2-1	CASTAGQGYNEQFF
TRBV5-4	.	TRBJ2-7	CASRPGLAGGYEQYF
TRBV7-2	.	TRBJ2-3	CASSLSLAGGADTQYF
TRBV6-1	.	TRBJ1-2	CASSEVVRGHGYTF
TRBV28	.	TRBJ2-2	CASRPRGHTGELFF
TRBV28	.	TRBJ1-5	CASSLLSSYSNQPQHF
TRBV27	few	TRBJ2-2	CASRPQGGELFF
TRBV7-7	.	TRBJ1-3	CASSLDRETTIYF
TRBV5-5	.	TRBJ1-4	CASTLGGPANEKLFF
TRBV10-2	.	TRBJ1-1	CASNINGDNTEAFF
TRBV10-3	.	TRBJ1-1	CAIKRETGLGTEAFF
TRBV11-2	.	TRBJ2-1	CASSRLRGSYNEQFF
TRBV5-6	.	TRBJ2-2	CASSFLGTSGFDGELFF
TRBV5-1	.	TRBJ1-3	CASSLVGILDGTSGNTIYF
TRBV19	.	TRBJ1-1	CASMFEGWEDTEAFF
TRBV11-1	.	TRBJ2-7	CASSQDRGHEQYF
TRBV11-2	.	TRBJ2-6	CASSLGRLRVSGANVLTF
TRBV15	many	TRBJ1-3	CATSTDRAAGNTIYF
TRBV30	.	TRBJ1-5	CAWSPRGRGDQPQHF
TRBV28	.	TRBJ2-7	CASSRRAAYEQYF
TRBV5-1	.	TRBJ2-3	CASSLGWNADTQYF
TRBV7-2	few	TRBJ1-1	CASSRRADTEAFF
TRBV6-1	.	TRBJ2-7	CASSPQGLVGYEQYF
TRBV18	few	TRBJ1-3	CASSSYGGRLDSGNTIYF
TRBV28	.	TRBJ1-5	CASSFGGHRHF
TRBV29-1	.	TRBJ1-1	CSVAQRRGAGPNTEAFF
TRBV7-2	.	TRBJ2-7	CASSPSPVDEQYF
TRBV19	.	TRBJ2-2	CASRPIGPGELFF
TRBV19	.	TRBJ1-1	CASTLGRGLAEAFF
TRBV6-6	.	TRBJ2-7	CASRHPSGSYEQYF
TRBV7-2	.	TRBJ2-5	CASSGYETQYF
TRBV19	.	TRBJ2-7	CASSAHGGGASYEQYF
TRBV19	.	TRBJ2-1	CASSIARWDNEQFF
TRBV27	.	TRBJ1-5	CASSPGTAFYSNQPQHF